This is a list of T cell receptor beta chains from one sample in a study of shared clonotypes between healthy human individuals. Some clones are missing from TCRdb's copy, which holds only in-frame ones; the method was immunoSEQ multiplex PCR. This sample carries 330,000 or so clones, around 79% of them seen once, and the ten largest clones take 10%. The material sequenced was memory CD4+ T cells sorted from blood. The receptors derive from a man under 40 in good health. Both conserved end residues are part of each CDR3. A D gene is named only where the DNA matches it firmly. The size entry is marked missing in some rows and otherwise reads once, few, many or a size class.

d_gene: -
abundance: few
v_gene: TRBV5-1
j_gene: TRBJ1-5
CDR3nt: TGCGCCAGCAGCTTGGACGGGGCGGGTGGTCAGCCCCAGCATTTT
CDR3aa: CASSLDGAGGQPQHF

d_gene: TRBD1
abundance: -
v_gene: TRBV11-3
j_gene: TRBJ1-1
CDR3nt: TGTGCCAGCAGCTTAGGAGGGGGCAGGGCGGCTTTCTTT
CDR3aa: CASSLGGGRAAFF

d_gene: -
abundance: -
v_gene: TRBV11-2
j_gene: TRBJ2-1
CDR3nt: TGTGCCAGCAGCTTAGAACAGGGTGCCTACAATGAGCAGTTCTTC
CDR3aa: CASSLEQGAYNEQFF

d_gene: -
abundance: few
v_gene: TRBV9
j_gene: TRBJ2-5
CDR3nt: TGTGCCAGCAGCGTCGGCGTACGGGAGACCCAGTACTTC
CDR3aa: CASSVGVRETQYF

d_gene: -
abundance: -
v_gene: TRBV19
j_gene: TRBJ2-2
CDR3nt: TGTGCCAGTAGTAACTTCGGCGGGGAGCTGTTTTTT
CDR3aa: CASSNFGGELFF

d_gene: -
abundance: -
v_gene: TRBV5-5
j_gene: TRBJ1-1
CDR3nt: TGTGCCAGCAGCAAGACGGGGGACACTGAAGCTTTCTTT
CDR3aa: CASSKTGDTEAFF

d_gene: TRBD1
abundance: few
v_gene: TRBV19
j_gene: TRBJ2-7
CDR3nt: TGTGCCAGTAGTCTCGGGGCAAGGACAGGACACTCCGAGCAGTACTTC
CDR3aa: CASSLGARTGHSEQYF

d_gene: -
abundance: -
v_gene: TRBV15
j_gene: TRBJ2-3
CDR3nt: TGTGCCACCAGCAGAGTTCCAGCGGGCGCAGATACGCAGTATTTT
CDR3aa: CATSRVPAGADTQYF

d_gene: TRBD1
abundance: -
v_gene: TRBV5-6
j_gene: TRBJ1-4
CDR3nt: TGTGCCAGCAGCTTGGGCGTTTGGACAGGGAATAATGAAAAACTGTTTTTT
CDR3aa: CASSLGVWTGNNEKLFF

d_gene: -
abundance: -
v_gene: TRBV2
j_gene: TRBJ1-4
CDR3nt: TGTGCCAGCAAGCTACTGGGGGGGCATACGGCTAATGAAAAACTGTTTTTT
CDR3aa: CASKLLGGHTANEKLFF

d_gene: -
abundance: -
v_gene: TRBV5-4
j_gene: TRBJ1-5
CDR3nt: TGTGCCAGCAGCCTGGGGGGCAGGGCGGATCAGCCCCAGCATTTT
CDR3aa: CASSLGGRADQPQHF

d_gene: -
abundance: -
v_gene: TRBV15
j_gene: TRBJ2-3
CDR3nt: TGTGCCACCAGCAGAGTCACTAGCAACACAGATACGCAGTATTTT
CDR3aa: CATSRVTSNTDTQYF

d_gene: TRBD2
abundance: -
v_gene: TRBV10-3
j_gene: TRBJ2-3
CDR3nt: TGTGCCATCAGCCCGGGACTAGCGGGGACCACAGATACGCAGTATTTT
CDR3aa: CAISPGLAGTTDTQYF

d_gene: -
abundance: -
v_gene: TRBV5-1
j_gene: TRBJ2-7
CDR3nt: TGCGCCAGCAGCTTGGATACAGGGCGGGATGAGCAGTACTTC
CDR3aa: CASSLDTGRDEQYF

d_gene: TRBD1
abundance: -
v_gene: TRBV7-9
j_gene: TRBJ2-6
CDR3nt: TGTGCCAGCAGCTTTCCGACAGGGGCTGGGGCCAACGTCCTGACTTTC
CDR3aa: CASSFPTGAGANVLTF

d_gene: -
abundance: few
v_gene: TRBV5-1
j_gene: TRBJ2-1
CDR3nt: TGCGCCAGCAGCCCGGGTAGTACCTACAATGAGCAGTTCTTC
CDR3aa: CASSPGSTYNEQFF

d_gene: TRBD2
abundance: -
v_gene: TRBV7-9
j_gene: TRBJ2-7
CDR3nt: TGTGCCAGCAGCTTATGGGGGCGGGCTAGCGGGAGCTACGAGCAGTACTTC
CDR3aa: CASSLWGRASGSYEQYF

d_gene: -
abundance: -
v_gene: TRBV5-1
j_gene: TRBJ2-2
CDR3nt: TGCGCCAGCAGCCCTGGTAAAGGGGACCACCGGGAGCTGTTTTTT
CDR3aa: CASSPGKGDHRELFF

d_gene: TRBD1
abundance: -
v_gene: TRBV19
j_gene: TRBJ2-3
CDR3nt: TGTGCCAGTAGTAAACGGACAGGCCGCACAGATACGCAGTATTTT
CDR3aa: CASSKRTGRTDTQYF

d_gene: TRBD2
abundance: -
v_gene: TRBV5-1
j_gene: TRBJ2-1
CDR3nt: TGCGCCAGCAGCTTGGTCACTAGCGGGATCGGGAATGAGCAGTTCTTC
CDR3aa: CASSLVTSGIGNEQFF

d_gene: -
abundance: -
v_gene: TRBV11-1
j_gene: TRBJ2-7
CDR3nt: TGTGCCAGCAGCTTTGCGGTGGGGGTCCAAATCTACGAGCAGTACTTC
CDR3aa: CASSFAVGVQIYEQYF

d_gene: -
abundance: -
v_gene: TRBV18
j_gene: TRBJ1-5
CDR3nt: TGTGCCAGCTCACCTACGGGGGATAGCAATCAGCCCCAGCATTTT
CDR3aa: CASSPTGDSNQPQHF

d_gene: -
abundance: -
v_gene: TRBV5-6
j_gene: TRBJ2-2
CDR3nt: TGTGCCAGCAGCTTGGCTTCCGTCACCGGGGAGCTGTTTTTT
CDR3aa: CASSLASVTGELFF

d_gene: -
abundance: -
v_gene: TRBV7-9
j_gene: TRBJ2-7
CDR3nt: TGTGCCAGCAGCTTTATTGGAACCTACGAGCAGTACTTC
CDR3aa: CASSFIGTYEQYF

d_gene: -
abundance: -
v_gene: TRBV7-8
j_gene: TRBJ2-2
CDR3nt: TGTGCCAGCAGCTTAACCCCCTCAGCGGACGGCACCGGGGAGCTGTTTTTT
CDR3aa: CASSLTPSADGTGELFF

d_gene: TRBD2
abundance: -
v_gene: TRBV30
j_gene: TRBJ2-1
CDR3nt: TGTGCCTGGAAGGGCGGGAGCCACAATGAGCAGTTCTTC
CDR3aa: CAWKGGSHNEQFF

d_gene: TRBD2
abundance: once
v_gene: TRBV11-2
j_gene: TRBJ2-1
CDR3nt: TGTGCCAGCAGCTTAAACTTGGGAGGGCCGAGGTACAATGAGCAGTTCTTC
CDR3aa: CASSLNLGGPRYNEQFF

d_gene: TRBD2
abundance: -
v_gene: TRBV18
j_gene: TRBJ2-1
CDR3nt: TGTGCCAGCTCACCGCTAGCGGGAGGTGGGCACGAGCAGTTCTTC
CDR3aa: CASSPLAGGGHEQFF

d_gene: -
abundance: -
v_gene: TRBV6-5
j_gene: TRBJ1-3
CDR3nt: TGTGCCAGCAGTTATCGTGGTTGGGGAAACACCATATATTTT
CDR3aa: CASSYRGWGNTIYF

d_gene: -
abundance: few
v_gene: TRBV19
j_gene: TRBJ2-3
CDR3nt: TGTGCCAGTACGAGGGGGGCCGCAGGGGCTCCCCCGGATACGCAGTATTTT
CDR3aa: CASTRGAAGAPPDTQYF

d_gene: -
abundance: -
v_gene: TRBV9
j_gene: TRBJ2-7
CDR3nt: TGTGCCAGCAGCGTGCGGCAGGGAGAGGGCGAGCAGTACTTC
CDR3aa: CASSVRQGEGEQYF

d_gene: -
abundance: few
v_gene: TRBV27
j_gene: TRBJ2-5
CDR3nt: TGTGCCAGCAGCTCAGGACGGATCCCTCGAGAGACCCAGTACTTC
CDR3aa: CASSSGRIPRETQYF

d_gene: -
abundance: -
v_gene: TRBV4-3
j_gene: TRBJ2-3
CDR3nt: TGCGCCAGCAGCCAAGGATTGAGGGCGAGCACAGATACGCAGTATTTT
CDR3aa: CASSQGLRASTDTQYF

d_gene: -
abundance: -
v_gene: TRBV6-1
j_gene: TRBJ2-1
CDR3nt: TGTGCCGGAGGGGTGGATGAGCAGTTCTTC
CDR3aa: CAGGVDEQFF

d_gene: TRBD2
abundance: few
v_gene: TRBV5-5
j_gene: TRBJ2-2
CDR3nt: TGTGCCAGCATCCTAGGGGCGGGAGGAGGCACCGGGGAGCTGTTTTTT
CDR3aa: CASILGAGGGTGELFF

d_gene: TRBD1
abundance: -
v_gene: TRBV7-2
j_gene: TRBJ2-5
CDR3nt: TGTGCCAGCAGCTTAGTTACAGGGGGCATGGAGACCCAGTACTTC
CDR3aa: CASSLVTGGMETQYF

d_gene: -
abundance: -
v_gene: TRBV28
j_gene: TRBJ2-2
CDR3nt: TGTGCCAGCAGTCGCACAGGGTATATCGGGGAGCTGTTTTTT
CDR3aa: CASSRTGYIGELFF

d_gene: -
abundance: -
v_gene: TRBV15
j_gene: TRBJ2-3
CDR3nt: TGTGCCACCAGCAGAGATGGAGGGGACGATACGCAGTATTTT
CDR3aa: CATSRDGGDDTQYF

d_gene: TRBD2
abundance: -
v_gene: TRBV28
j_gene: TRBJ2-7
CDR3nt: TGTGCCACCAAGCTCGGACTAGCGGGAAGGGGGGTCGAGCAGTACTTC
CDR3aa: CATKLGLAGRGVEQYF

d_gene: -
abundance: -
v_gene: TRBV2
j_gene: TRBJ2-7
CDR3nt: TGTGACAGCAGGGATAGCTGGAGCTACGAGCAGTACTTC
CDR3aa: CDSRDSWSYEQYF

d_gene: -
abundance: many
v_gene: TRBV4-1
j_gene: TRBJ1-2
CDR3nt: TGCGCCAGCAGCCAAGAGGGTGGCTACACCTTC
CDR3aa: CASSQEGGYTF

d_gene: -
abundance: -
v_gene: TRBV7-9
j_gene: TRBJ1-5
CDR3nt: TGTGCCAGCAGTAACAAAAGATCAGCCCAGCATTTT
CDR3aa: CASSNKRSAQHF

d_gene: -
abundance: -
v_gene: TRBV20-1
j_gene: TRBJ1-3
CDR3nt: TGCAGTGCTAGAGATGGAAACACCATATATTTT
CDR3aa: CSARDGNTIYF

d_gene: TRBD2
abundance: -
v_gene: TRBV5-6
j_gene: TRBJ2-5
CDR3nt: TGTGCCAGCAGCGAAACGGGTAGCGGGAGGGGGGAGACCCAGTACTTC
CDR3aa: CASSETGSGRGETQYF

d_gene: TRBD1
abundance: -
v_gene: TRBV10-1
j_gene: TRBJ2-6
CDR3nt: TGCGCCAGCAGTGAAGGGACAGGGTTCCGGGCCAACGTCCTGACTTTC
CDR3aa: CASSEGTGFRANVLTF